This T cell receptor (beta chain) was sequenced for a study of blood T cell repertoires in COVID-19. Study-wide context: Acute-phase and convalescent COVID-19 samples originated in the United States, Italy and Spain. In each case, the material was cDNA or gDNA derived from T cells, B-cell-depleted T cells, or PBMCs.

In the authors' methods: Counts of nucleated cells, estimated from reference gene primer amplification, were obtained. Clones were sequenced by immunoSEQ multiplex PCR, and TCRdb holds only the in-frame ones, with some missing. That table gives V, J and clone size, and the DNA gave D and trimming. The profile shows 200,000 to 300,000 clones, 86% of them singletons. Germline V gene sequence: CDR1 SGDLS, CDR2 YYNGEE. The CDR3 has 15 amino acids. Between the trimmed V and J ends, which lost 3 bases and 8 bases, there was a span of 15 bases. This receptor was identified in a woman in her fifties or sixties who had recovered from COVID-19. This chain links TRBV9 with TRBJ1-6; D is possibly TRBD1 (5 bases). Sequenced sample: peripheral blood. The CDR3 DNA sequence: TGTGCCAGCAGCGCTATGCCAAGGGGTGATTCACCCCTCCACTTT. It translates to CASSAMPRGDSPLHF.